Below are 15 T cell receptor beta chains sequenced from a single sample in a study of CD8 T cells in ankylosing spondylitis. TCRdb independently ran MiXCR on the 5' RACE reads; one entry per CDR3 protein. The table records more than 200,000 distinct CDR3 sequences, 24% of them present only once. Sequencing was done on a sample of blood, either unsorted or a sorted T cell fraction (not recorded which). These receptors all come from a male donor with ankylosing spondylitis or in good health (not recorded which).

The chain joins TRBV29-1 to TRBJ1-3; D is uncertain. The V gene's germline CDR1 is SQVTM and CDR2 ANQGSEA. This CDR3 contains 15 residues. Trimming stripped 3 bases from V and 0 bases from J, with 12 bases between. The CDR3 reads CSVDGDANSGNTIYF. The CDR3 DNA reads TGCAGCGTTGATGGCGACGCCAACTCTGGAAACACCATATATTTT.

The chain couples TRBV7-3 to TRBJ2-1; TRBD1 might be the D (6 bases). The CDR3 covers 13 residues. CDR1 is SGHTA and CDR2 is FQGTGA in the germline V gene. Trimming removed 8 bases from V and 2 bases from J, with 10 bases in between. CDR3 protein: CASGQTPYNEQFF. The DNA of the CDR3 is TGTGCCAGCGGACAGACACCCTACAATGAGCAGTTCTTC.

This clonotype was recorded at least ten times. The CDR3 reads CASSQPARRGGYTF. The DNA for the CDR3 is TGTGCCAGCAGCCAACCGGCCCGGAGAGGTGGCTACACCTTC. V usage is TRBV3-1 and J usage is TRBJ1-2; the D is unclear. This CDR3 is built from 14 residues. CDR1 is LGHDT, CDR2 YNNKEL, per germline (reference sequence). Trimming stripped 2 bases from V and 7 bases from J, with 14 bases between.

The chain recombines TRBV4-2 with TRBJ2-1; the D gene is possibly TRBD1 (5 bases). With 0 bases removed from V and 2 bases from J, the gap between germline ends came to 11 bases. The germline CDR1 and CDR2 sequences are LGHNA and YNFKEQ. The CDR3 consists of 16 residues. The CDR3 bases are TGTGCCAGCAGCCAAGAAGCAGGGTTTACCTACAATGAGCAGTTCTTC. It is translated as CASSQEAGFTYNEQFF.

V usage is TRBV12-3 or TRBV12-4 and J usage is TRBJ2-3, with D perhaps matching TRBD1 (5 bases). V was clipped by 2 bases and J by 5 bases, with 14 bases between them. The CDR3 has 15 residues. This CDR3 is CASSLLGQPIDTQYF. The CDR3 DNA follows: TGTGCCAGCAGTTTATTAGGACAACCTATAGATACGCAGTATTTT.

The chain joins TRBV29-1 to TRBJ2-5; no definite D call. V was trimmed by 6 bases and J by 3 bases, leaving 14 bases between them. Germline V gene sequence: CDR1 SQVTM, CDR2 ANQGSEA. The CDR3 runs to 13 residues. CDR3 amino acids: CSVAQILKETQYF. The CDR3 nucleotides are TGCAGCGTGGCACAGATCCTCAAAGAGACCCAGTACTTC.

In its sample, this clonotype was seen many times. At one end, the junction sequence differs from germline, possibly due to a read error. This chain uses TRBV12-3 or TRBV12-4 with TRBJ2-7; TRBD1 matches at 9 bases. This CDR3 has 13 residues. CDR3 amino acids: CASSRDRVYEQYF. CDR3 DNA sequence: TGCGCCAGCAGCCGGGACAGGGTTTACGAGCAGTACTTC.

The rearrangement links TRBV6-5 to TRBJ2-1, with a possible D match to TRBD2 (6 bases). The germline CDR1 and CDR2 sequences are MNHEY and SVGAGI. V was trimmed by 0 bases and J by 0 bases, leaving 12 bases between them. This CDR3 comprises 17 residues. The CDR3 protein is CASSYSWAGSSYNEQFF. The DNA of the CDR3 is TGTGCCAGCAGTTACTCCTGGGCGGGGAGCTCCTACAATGAGCAGTTCTTC.

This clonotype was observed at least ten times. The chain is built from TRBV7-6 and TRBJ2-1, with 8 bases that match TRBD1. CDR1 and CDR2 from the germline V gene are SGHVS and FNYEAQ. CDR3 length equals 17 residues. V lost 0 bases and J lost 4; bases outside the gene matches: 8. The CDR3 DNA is TGTGCCAGCAGCTTAGCGGGGACAGGTTGGAATTACAATGAGCAGTTCTTC. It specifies CASSLAGTGWNYNEQFF.

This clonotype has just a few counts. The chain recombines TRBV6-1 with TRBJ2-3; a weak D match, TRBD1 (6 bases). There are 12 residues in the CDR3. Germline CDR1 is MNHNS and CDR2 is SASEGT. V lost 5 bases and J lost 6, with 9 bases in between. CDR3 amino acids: CASSLQGDTQYF. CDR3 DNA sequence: TGTGCCAGCAGTCTCCAGGGGGATACGCAGTATTTT.

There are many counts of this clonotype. This CDR3 is CASSQRTGTGTEAFF. The DNA of the CDR3 is TGTGCCAGCAGCCAGAGGACAGGGACGGGCACTGAAGCTTTCTTT. J is TRBJ1-1 and V is TRBV7-2; 8 nucleotides agree with TRBD1. This CDR3 region has 15 residues. Trimming took 5 bases from V and 4 from J; bases not matched to a gene: 9. CDR1 and CDR2 (germline): SGHTA, FQGNSA.

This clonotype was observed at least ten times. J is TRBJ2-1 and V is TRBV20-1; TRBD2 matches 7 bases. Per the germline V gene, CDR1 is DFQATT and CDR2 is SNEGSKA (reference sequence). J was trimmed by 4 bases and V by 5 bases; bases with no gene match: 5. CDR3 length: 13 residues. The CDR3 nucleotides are TGCAGTGCTGCAGGGACTACTTACAATGAGCAGTTCTTC. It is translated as CSAAGTTYNEQFF.

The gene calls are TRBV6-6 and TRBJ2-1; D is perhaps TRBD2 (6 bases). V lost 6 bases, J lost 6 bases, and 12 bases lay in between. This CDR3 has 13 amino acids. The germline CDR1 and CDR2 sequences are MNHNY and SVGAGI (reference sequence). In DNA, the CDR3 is TGTGCCAGCAGCCCAGGAGGGCGCAATGAGCAGTTCTTC. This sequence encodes CASSPGGRNEQFF.

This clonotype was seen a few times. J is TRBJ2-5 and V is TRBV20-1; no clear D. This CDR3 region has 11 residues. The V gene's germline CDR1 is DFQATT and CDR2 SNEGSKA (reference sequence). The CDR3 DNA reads TGCAGCCCGGAGCTGGGAGAGACCCAGTACTTC. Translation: CSPELGETQYF.

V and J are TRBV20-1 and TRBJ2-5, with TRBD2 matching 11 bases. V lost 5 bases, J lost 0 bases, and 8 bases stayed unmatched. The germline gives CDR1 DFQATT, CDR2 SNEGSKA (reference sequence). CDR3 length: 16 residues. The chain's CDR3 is CSAPPLLAGDQETQYF. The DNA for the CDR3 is TGCAGTGCTCCCCCCCTACTAGCGGGGGACCAAGAGACCCAGTACTTC.